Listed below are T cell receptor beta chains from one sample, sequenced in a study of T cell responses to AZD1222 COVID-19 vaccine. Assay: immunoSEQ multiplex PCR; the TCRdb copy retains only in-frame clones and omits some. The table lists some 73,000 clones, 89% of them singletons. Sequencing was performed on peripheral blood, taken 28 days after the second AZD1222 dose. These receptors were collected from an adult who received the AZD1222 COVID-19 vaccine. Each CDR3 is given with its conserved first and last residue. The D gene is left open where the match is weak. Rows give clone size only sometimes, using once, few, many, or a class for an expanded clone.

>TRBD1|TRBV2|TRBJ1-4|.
TGTGCCAGCAGGGGACAGGAGGCTAATGAAAAACTGTTTTTT
CASRGQEANEKLFF
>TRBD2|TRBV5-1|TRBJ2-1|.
TGCGCCAGCAGCTTGGACCCGACTAGCGGGGGGGTCAATGAGCAGTTCTTC
CASSLDPTSGGVNEQFF
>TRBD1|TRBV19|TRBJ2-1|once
TGTGCCAGTCAACCCGGGACAGGCCCTTACAATGAGCAGTTCTTC
CASQPGTGPYNEQFF
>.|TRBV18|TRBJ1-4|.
TGTGCCAGCTCACCTAACAGGGATGAAAAACTGTTTTTT
CASSPNRDEKLFF
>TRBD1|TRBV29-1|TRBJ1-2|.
TGCAGCACAGGGACAGGAATAAAGAGTGGCTACACCTTC
CSTGTGIKSGYTF
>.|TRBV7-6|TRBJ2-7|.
TGTGCCAGCAGCTTAATCGGTGGCGAGCAGTACTTC
CASSLIGGEQYF
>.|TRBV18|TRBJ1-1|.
TGTGCCAGCTCACCGGGGGGAAGTAGCACTGAAGCTTTCTTT
CASSPGGSSTEAFF
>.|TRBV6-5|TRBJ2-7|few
TGTGCCAGCAGCCACGCGGGGAACGAGCAGTACTTC
CASSHAGNEQYF
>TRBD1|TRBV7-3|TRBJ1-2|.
TGTGCCAGCAGCGAAACAGGGGCAGGATATGGCTACACCTTC
CASSETGAGYGYTF
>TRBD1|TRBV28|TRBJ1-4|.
TGTGCCAGCCGGGACAGGTTTAATGAAAAACTGTTTTTT
CASRDRFNEKLFF
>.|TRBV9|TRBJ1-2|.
TGTGCCAGCAGCGTAGATGAGGGGAACTATGGCTACACCTTC
CASSVDEGNYGYTF
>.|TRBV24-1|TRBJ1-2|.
TGTGCCACCAGCTCCTCAGCGCCCTGGCAGGACCGTGCCTATGGCTACACCTTC
CATSSSAPWQDRAYGYTF
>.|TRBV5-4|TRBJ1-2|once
TGTGCCAGCAGCCATGACAGCTATGGCTACACCTTC
CASSHDSYGYTF
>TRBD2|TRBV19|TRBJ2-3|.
TGTGCCAGTAGTATCTCACTAGCGATAAACACAGATACGCAGTATTTT
CASSISLAINTDTQYF
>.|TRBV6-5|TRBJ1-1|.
TGTGCCAGCAGTTACACCCGTTGGGGACTGAGGACTGAAGCTTTCTTT
CASSYTRWGLRTEAFF
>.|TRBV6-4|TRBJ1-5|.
TGTGCCAGCAGGACGGCGATAGGGGAGTTCGGCAATCAGCCCCAGCATTTT
CASRTAIGEFGNQPQHF
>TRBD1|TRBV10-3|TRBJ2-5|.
TGTGCCATCAGTCCGGGACAGGGACGAGAGACCCAGTACTTC
CAISPGQGRETQYF
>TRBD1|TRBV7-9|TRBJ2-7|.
TGTGCCAGCAGCTTAGCCCTAGGGACAGATACCTACGAGCAGTACTTC
CASSLALGTDTYEQYF
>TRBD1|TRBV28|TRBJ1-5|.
TGTGCCAGCAGTTCCGGGACAGACTTTAATCAGCCCCAGCATTTT
CASSSGTDFNQPQHF
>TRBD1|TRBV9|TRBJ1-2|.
TGTGCCAGCAGCACCCGACAGGGCGGTGGCTACACCTTC
CASSTRQGGGYTF
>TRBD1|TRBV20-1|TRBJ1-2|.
TGCGGCGTACAGGGGGATGGCTACACCTTC
CGVQGDGYTF
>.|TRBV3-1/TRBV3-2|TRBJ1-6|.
TGTGCCAGCAGCCAAGAGTTGGCACCCCTCCACTTT
CASSQELAPLHF
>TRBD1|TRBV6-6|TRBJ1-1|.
TGTGCCAGCAGTTACGGGACAGGCAGTATGAACACTGAAGCTTTCTTT
CASSYGTGSMNTEAFF
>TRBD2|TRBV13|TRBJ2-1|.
TGTGCCAGCAGCTTAGGCCTGGGACTAGACTCCTACAATGAGCAGTTCTTC
CASSLGLGLDSYNEQFF
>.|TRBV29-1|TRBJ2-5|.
TGCAGCGTTGAAGGGCAGGACGGGGAGACCCAGTACTTC
CSVEGQDGETQYF
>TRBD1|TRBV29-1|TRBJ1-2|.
TGCAGCGTGAATAGACAGGGCTATGGCTACACCTTC
CSVNRQGYGYTF
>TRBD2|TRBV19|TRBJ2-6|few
TGTGCCAGTAGTGGGAGCGGGAGGTCTGGGGCCAACGTCCTGACTTTC
CASSGSGRSGANVLTF
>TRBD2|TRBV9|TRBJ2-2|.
TGTGCCAGCAGCGTGGACGGGAGGGCCTGGACCGGGGAGCTGTTTTTT
CASSVDGRAWTGELFF
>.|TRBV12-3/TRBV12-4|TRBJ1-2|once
TGTGCCAGCAGTTTTCGGAATGGCTACACCTTC
CASSFRNGYTF
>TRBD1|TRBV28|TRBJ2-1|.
TGTGCCAGCACTGTCAGGGGGCCACACAATGAGCAGTTCTTC
CASTVRGPHNEQFF
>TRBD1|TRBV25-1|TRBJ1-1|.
TGTGCCAGCAGTGAAGGCGGTCGACAGGGTGGCACTGAAGCTTTCTTT
CASSEGGRQGGTEAFF